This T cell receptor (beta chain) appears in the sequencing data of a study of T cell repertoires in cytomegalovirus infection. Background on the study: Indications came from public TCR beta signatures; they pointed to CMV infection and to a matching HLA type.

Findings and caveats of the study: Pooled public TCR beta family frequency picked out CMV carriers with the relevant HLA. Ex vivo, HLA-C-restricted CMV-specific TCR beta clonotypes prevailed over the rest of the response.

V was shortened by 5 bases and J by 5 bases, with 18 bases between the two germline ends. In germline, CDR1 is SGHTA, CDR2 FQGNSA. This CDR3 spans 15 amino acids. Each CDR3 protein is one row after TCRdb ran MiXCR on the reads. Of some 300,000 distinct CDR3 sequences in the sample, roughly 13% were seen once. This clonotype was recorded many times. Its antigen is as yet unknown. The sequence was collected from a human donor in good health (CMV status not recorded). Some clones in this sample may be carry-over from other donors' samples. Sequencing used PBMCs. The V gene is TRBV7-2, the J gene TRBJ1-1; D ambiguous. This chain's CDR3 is CASSPPDDPRTEAFF. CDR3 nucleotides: TGTGCCAGCAGCCCTCCGGACGACCCGAGGACTGAAGCTTTCTTT.